This T cell receptor (beta chain) stems from a study of T cells after yellow fever vaccination. About the study: Any fraction with a low cell number was prepared using SMART-Seq v4 Ultra Low Input.

MiXCR was run by TCRdb on the 5' RACE reads, yielding one entry per CDR3 protein. The table lists some 300,000 distinct CDR3 sequences, 8.7% of them singletons. This clonotype was seen at least ten times. This CDR3 comprises 15 residues. With 1 base removed from V and 1 base from J, the gap between germline ends came to 7 bases. Per germline, CDR1 SGHVS and CDR2 FNYEAQ. The receptor was isolated from a man between 18 and 35 years old who received the YFV17D yellow fever vaccine. The chain recombines TRBV7-6 with TRBJ2-2; D possibly corresponds to TRBD2 (6 bases). The material sequenced was CD4+ T cells sorted from PBMCs, taken 5 days after the yellow fever booster vaccination. The DNA of the CDR3 is TGTGCCAGCAGCTTAGACGGGGGGAACACCGGGGAGCTGTTTTTT. This codes for CASSLDGGNTGELFF.